The 20 T cell receptor beta chains below were found in one sample sequenced in a study of Graves' ophthalmopathy and Graves' hyperthyroidism. TCR beta CDR3 regions were amplified from RNA transcripts. An opening RT-PCR round employed HTBI primers and preceded a second-round multiplex PCR. TCRdb reanalysed the multiplex PCR reads using MiXCR and keeps one entry per CDR3 protein. The data hold a few hundred thousand distinct CDR3 sequences, with about 18% observed a single time. Input material: peripheral blood. These receptors all stem from an adult woman with stable Graves' hyperthyroidism.

This clonotype was seen repeatedly, ten times or more. The chain carries TRBV6-5 and TRBJ2-7; a possible D gene is TRBD1 (5 bases). This CDR3 has 13 amino acids. The germline gives CDR1 MNHEY, CDR2 SVGAGI. With 2 bases removed from V and 8 bases from J, the gap between germline ends came to 13 bases. CDR3 nucleotide sequence: TGTGCCAGCAGTTACCCAACTGGGGCCAAGCAGTACTTC. Translation gives CASSYPTGAKQYF.

There are many counts of this clonotype. The J gene is TRBJ2-5, the V gene TRBV18, with D possibly TRBD2 on 6 matching bases. The CDR3 spans 14 residues. Between the trimmed V and J ends, which lost 6 bases and 5 bases, there was a span of 16 bases. CDR1 is KGHSH and CDR2 is LQKENI in the germline V gene. DNA of the CDR3: TGTGCCAGCTCGCCGTATCGGGAGATGGAGACCCAGTACTTC. This codes for CASSPYREMETQYF.

This clonotype was picked up many times. The chain recombines TRBV12-3 or TRBV12-4 with TRBJ1-1; D possibly corresponds to TRBD1 (5 bases). V was trimmed by 6 bases and J by 1 base, leaving 15 bases between them. The CDR3 extends over 15 amino acids. CDR3 region: CASSPVGASNTEAFF. CDR3 DNA: TGTGCCAGCAGCCCTGTCGGGGCCTCGAACACTGAAGCTTTCTTT.

J is TRBJ2-7 and V is TRBV6-2 or TRBV6-3; D assignment may be TRBD1 or TRBD2 (5 bases each). This CDR3 contains 14 residues. Germline CDR1 and CDR2: MNHEY and SVGEGT. V lost 7 bases and J lost 7, with 20 bases in between. The DNA of the CDR3 is TGTGCCAGCAACGACGCAGGTGGGGGAGTTGAGCAGTACTTC. Its translation is CASNDAGGGVEQYF.

The CDR3 sequence is CASSRPGLAGEETQYF. The DNA for the CDR3 is TGTGCCAGCAGTCGACCGGGACTAGCGGGAGAAGAGACCCAGTACTTC. V is TRBV3-1 and J is TRBJ2-5; 14 bases are shared with TRBD2. This CDR3 has 16 residues. Germline V gene lookup returns CDR1 LGHDT and CDR2 YNNKEL (reference sequence). V shed 6 bases and J 3 bases; nucleotides not matched to a gene: 6.

This clonotype was recorded many times. The chain has TRBV2 and TRBJ2-4; 7 bases are shared with TRBD2. Germline lookup yields CDR1 SNHLY and CDR2 FYNNEI. V was pared by 0 bases and J by 5 bases, with 4 bases of the junction left unmatched. The CDR3 loop spans 15 amino acids. DNA of the CDR3: TGTGCCAGCAGTGAAGCAGAAGGGAGGGAAAACATTCAGTACTTC. It specifies CASSEAEGRENIQYF.

A note on this clonotype: A much larger clone is a single base away; this may be a read error. This chain joins TRBV20-1 and TRBJ2-7; 10 bases align to TRBD2. This CDR3 region has 15 residues. Germline CDR1 reads DFQATT; CDR2 reads SNEGSKA (reference sequence). The CDR3 protein is CSAPDVTSGIGEQCF. CDR3 bases: TGCAGTGCCCCGGACGTTACTAGCGGGATTGGGGAGCAGTGCTTC.

In its sample, this clonotype was seen many times. CDR3 bases: TGTGCCAGCAGGACAGGATGGGGTATTGAGCGGTGGGCCCAAGAGACCCAGTACTTC. As protein: CASRTGWGIERWAQETQYF. The chain combines TRBV28 with TRBJ2-5, with D perhaps matching TRBD1 (6 bases). The V gene lost 6 bases and the J gene lost 1 base, with 27 bases spanning the gap. Germline CDR1 and CDR2: MDHEN and SYDVKM. The CDR3 covers 19 residues.

Concerning this clonotype: The junction does not match germline at one end; this may be a read error. V and J are TRBV5-1 and TRBJ1-1; D is possibly TRBD1 (5 bases). CDR3 size: 15 residues. The germline gives CDR1 SGHRS, CDR2 YFSETQ. The CDR3 region has the DNA TGCGCCTGCAGAAGACAGTTGAACATGAACACTGAAGCTTTCTTT. Translation: CACRRQLNMNTEAFF.

The V gene is TRBV6-4, the J gene TRBJ1-5, with a weak D call TRBD1 (5 bases). The germline V gene encodes CDR1 MRHNA and CDR2 SNTAGT. This CDR3 is built from 16 residues. Trimming shortened V by 6 bases and J by 0 bases, and 15 bases separated the two germline ends. The CDR3 DNA sequence: TGTGCCAGCAGACTGACAGTTTACTTTAGCAATCAGCCCCAGCATTTT. This codes for CASRLTVYFSNQPQHF.

This chain links TRBV7-9 with TRBJ2-7; D unclear. Germline-derived CDR1 and CDR2 are SEHNR and FQNEAQ (reference sequence). The CDR3 contains 12 residues. V shed 5 bases and J shed 6 bases, with 11 bases lying between them. The CDR3 sequence is CASSPRIGEQYF. CDR3 bases: TGTGCCAGCAGCCCCCGCATTGGCGAGCAGTACTTC.

This clonotype has more than one count but fewer than ten. This rearrangement joins TRBV11-2 to TRBJ2-7; 12 positions agree with TRBD2. The V gene end was trimmed by 5 bases and the J gene end by 7 bases; junction bases not matched to a gene: 9. Looked up from germline, CDR1 is SGHAT and CDR2 is FQNNGV. The CDR3 length is 15 residues. CDR3 DNA sequence: TGTGCCAGCAGCCATCTAGCGGGAGGGTTTAAAGAGCAGTACTTC. This translates into CASSHLAGGFKEQYF.

The rearrangement links TRBV7-9 to TRBJ1-2; 8 positions match TRBD1. V dropped 4 bases and J dropped 8; count of bases not matched to a gene: 9. Germline CDR1 is SEHNR and CDR2 is FQNEAQ (reference sequence). There are 14 residues in the CDR3. The CDR3 DNA reads TGTGCCAGCAGCTCCGAGACAGGGGATAAAGGCTACACCTTC. As protein: CASSSETGDKGYTF.

This clonotype was detected only a few times. This chain connects TRBV29-1 to TRBJ1-6; D remains unclear. The CDR3 consists of 16 residues. Trimming cost V 3 bases and J 12 bases, with 24 bases left between them. CDR1 is SQVTM, CDR2 ANQGSEA, per germline. CDR3 nucleotides: TGCAGCGTTGACTTGACCCGACCCATCGTTCGTGGACCCCTCCACTTT. Translated, it gives CSVDLTRPIVRGPLHF.

The gene calls are TRBV4-1 and TRBJ2-2; 7 bases match TRBD2. CDR1 is MGHRA, CDR2 YSYEKL, per germline. The CDR3 totals 18 residues. After removal of 4 bases from V and 9 bases from J, the junction contained 20 bases not matched to a gene. In DNA, the CDR3 is TGCGCCAGCAGCCCTTTCGGCGGGCGGGAGATCGTGGGCCGGGAGCTGTTTTTT. This encodes CASSPFGGREIVGRELFF.

The genes are TRBV4-2 and TRBJ2-2; 10 positions agree with TRBD2. The CDR3 is 18 residues long. Germline V gene data show CDR1 as LGHNA and CDR2 as YNFKEQ. Losses at the gene ends were 0 bases for V and 1 base for J; bases not matched to a gene: 5. CDR3 nucleotide sequence: TGTGCCAGCAGCCAAGATTTGGCTAGCGGGAGGAACACCGGGGAGCTGTTTTTT. This gives the protein CASSQDLASGRNTGELFF.

This clonotype was detected many times. The chain joins TRBV29-1 to TRBJ2-2; TRBD1 might be the D (5 bases). The CDR3 has 13 amino acids. Germline V CDR1 and CDR2: SQVTM, ANQGSEA. Trimming left V 3 bases short and J 1 base short, with 6 bases between. The CDR3 loop is CSVEGQNTGELFF. The CDR3 coding sequence is TGCAGCGTTGAGGGGCAGAACACCGGGGAGCTGTTTTTT.

The chain combines TRBV20-1 with TRBJ1-5; TRBD1 aligns across 7 bases. The CDR3 spans 13 residues. Per germline, CDR1 DFQATT and CDR2 SNEGSKA (reference sequence). The V segment lost 6 bases and the J segment 5 bases; nucleotides outside the gene matches: 7. CDR3 nucleotides: TGCAGTGCAAGGACAGGCAACTATCAGCCCCAGCATTTT. Amino acids: CSARTGNYQPQHF.

This clonotype was counted many times. The chain employs TRBV12-3 or TRBV12-4 and TRBJ1-1; D might be TRBD1 (6 bases). The CDR3 is 17 amino acids. V lost 2 bases and J 3 bases, leaving 19 bases between the germline ends. CDR3 in amino acids: CASSLFPGTLRDTEAFF. CDR3 bases: TGTGCCAGCAGTTTATTTCCGGGGACACTCAGAGACACTGAAGCTTTCTTT.

Turning to this clonotype: The junction departs from the called germline gene at one end, perhaps through a read error. The V and J genes are TRBV11-2 and TRBJ2-5, with D possibly being TRBD1 or TRBD2 (6 bases each). This CDR3 is 17 amino acids long. Germline V gene lookup returns CDR1 SGHAT and CDR2 FQNNGV. CDR3: CASSPGDPGHVGKTQYF. CDR3 DNA sequence: TGTGCCAGCAGCCCGGGGGACCCGGGACATGTGGGAAAGACCCAATACTTC. The full variable domain, rest sourced from reference TRBV11-2 and TRBJ2-5, is EAGVAQSPRYKIIEKRQSVAFWCNPISGHATLYWYQQILGQGPKLLIQFQNNGVVDDSQLPKDRFSAERLKGVDSTLKIQPAKLEDSAVYLCASSPGDPGHVGKTQYFGPGTRLLVL.